The sequence of this TCR beta chain was determined in a study of T cell responses to AZD1222 COVID-19 vaccine. Profiled with immunoSEQ multiplex PCR; TCRdb holds only in-frame clones, not every one. The sample has some 170,000 clones, about 92% seen once; the top ten hold approximately 0.97%. Notes on this clone: Its antigen is as yet unknown.

Overall study results and limits: Regions left unmutated in variants are reportedly the target of nearly half of spike-specific TCRs. Spike-specific TCR breadth and depth both grew after two AZD1222 doses.

Germline lookup yields CDR1 MNHEY and CDR2 SVGEGT. The CDR3 totals 16 residues. V shed 2 bases and J shed 5 bases, with 16 bases lying between them. The sequencing used peripheral blood, collected on day 0 of AZD1222 vaccination. The chain is built from TRBV6-2 or TRBV6-3 and TRBJ1-5, with no clear D. The TCR was taken from an adult in good health. The CDR3 reads CASSYGGRPGDQPQHF. CDR3 nucleotides: TGTGCCAGCAGTTACGGTGGACGCCCGGGCGATCAGCCCCAGCATTTT.